Detailed here is one T cell receptor beta chain. The target antigen is unknown. This record belongs to a study of early T cells in non-severe SARS-CoV-2 infection. Study background: Sequencing used unsorted whole-blood bulk RNA, so chains lack pairing. Study-wide points: Matches to VDJdb favored anti-spike CD8 responses and missed private and CD4 specificities.

Individual cDNA molecules carried attached unique molecular identifiers. TCRdb called the 5' RACE reads again in MiXCR, with one record for every CDR3 protein. This table holds some 42,000 distinct CDR3 sequences, roughly 6% found once. This sequence was found in an adult who was a healthcare worker with PCR-confirmed SARS-CoV-2 infection or an uninfected control (not recorded which). Here the sequenced sample was whole blood, taken at baseline.

The CDR3 reads CASSLLAGGPQQYF. For the CDR3, the DNA is TGTGCCAGCAGTTTGTTAGCGGGGGGGCCGCAGCAGTACTTC. The chain links TRBV27 to TRBJ2-7; 11 nucleotides agree with TRBD2. The CDR3 has 14 residues. The germline V gene has CDR1 MNHEY and CDR2 SMNVEV (reference sequence). Losses at the gene ends were 3 bases for V and 8 bases for J; bases not matched to a gene: 6.